This TCR beta chain originates from a study of OX40 agonist ivuxolimab in advanced cancers. A note on the overall study: Ivuxolimab was an agonistic, fully human IgG2 monoclonal antibody directed against OX40 (CD134), a costimulatory receptor. Among the 52 dose-escalation patients, some 19 had hepatocellular carcinoma, 15 or so melanoma, 9 renal cell carcinoma and 9 head and neck cancer. A male proportion of roughly 80% and a mean age of approximately 60 years, ranging from roughly 23 to 85, were recorded for the dose-escalation cohort. Patients were allowed to have had prior anti-PD-1, anti-PD-L1 or anti-CTLA-4 therapy, and around 37% of the dose-escalation patients had previously received checkpoint inhibitors. The monotherapy dose-escalation portion (N = 52 patients) of the phase I ivuxolimab trial is reported in the paper. Partial responses were achieved by three dose-escalation patients, of whom one had hepatocellular carcinoma and two had cutaneous melanoma. Peripheral TCRbeta sequencing aimed to test whether ivuxolimab altered TCR sequence diversity and caused clonal T-cell expansion. Intravenous ivuxolimab was administered to patients every 2 weeks at six dose levels: 0.01, 0.1, 0.3, 1.5, 3 and 10 mg/kg.

Trimming removed 4 bases from V and 0 bases from J, leaving 11 bases between the germline ends. The CDR3 measures 15 amino acids from cysteine to phenylalanine. Here the CDR3 DNA is all that survives: 45 bases in frame from base 1. The germline V gene yields SGDLS for CDR1 and YYNGEE for CDR2. General study outcomes and caveats: Partial responders in the 0.1-3.0 mg/kg groups had among the lowest normalized peripheral clonal expansion, especially among CD8+ T cells. The antigen specificity of the peripheral T cells that underwent clonal expansion was not determined. Low levels of normalized T-cell clonal expansion were also shown by some nonresponding patients. At doses from 0.1 to 3.0 mg/kg, clonal expansion was seen in both CD4+ and CD8+ blood T cells between baseline and week 6. After ivuxolimab, more expanded clones were found on average in CD8+ T cells than in CD4+ T cells.

For sequencing of the TCRbeta CDR3 region, genomic DNA was extracted from the sorted cells. The immunoSEQ Assay was used to sequence the TCRbeta CDR3 regions. The table was pulled from immuneACCESS by TCRdb, which kept in-frame rearrangements only. Such tables lose some clones; where checked, under half of the loss comes from unresolved V genes, and the rest has no known cause. The sample table shows approximately 57,000 clones, and over 80% are seen once. The top ten constitute over 3% of the sample. About this clone: Its antigen is unknown. Base quality data are lacking; no much larger clone is found one base away.

Patients with autoimmune disease history or receiving systemic immunosuppression were excluded from the trial. Peripheral blood for TCR sequencing was drawn from every dose cohort at baseline, at cycle 4 day 1 and at cycle 7 day 1. Samples were obtained from an open-label, multicenter, first-in-human phase I dose-escalation trial of ivuxolimab. Adults with locally advanced or metastatic melanoma, renal cell carcinoma, hepatocellular carcinoma or head and neck squamous cell carcinoma were enrolled in the trial. Before TCR sequencing, CD4+ T cells and CD8+ T cells from peripheral blood were sorted into separate populations.

This TCR came from an adult with an advanced solid tumor such as melanoma, head and neck, liver or kidney cancer. Recombination connected TRBV9 to TRBJ2-1, with the D gene possibly TRBD1 or TRBD2, each one fitting 5 bases. The source was CD4+ or CD8+ T cells sorted from blood, collected in a trial of the OX40 agonist ivuxolimab. The sequenced DNA is TGTGCCAGCAGCCCTTGGGGGAGCTCCTACAATGAGCAGTTCTTC. Its protein is CASSPWGSSYNEQFF.